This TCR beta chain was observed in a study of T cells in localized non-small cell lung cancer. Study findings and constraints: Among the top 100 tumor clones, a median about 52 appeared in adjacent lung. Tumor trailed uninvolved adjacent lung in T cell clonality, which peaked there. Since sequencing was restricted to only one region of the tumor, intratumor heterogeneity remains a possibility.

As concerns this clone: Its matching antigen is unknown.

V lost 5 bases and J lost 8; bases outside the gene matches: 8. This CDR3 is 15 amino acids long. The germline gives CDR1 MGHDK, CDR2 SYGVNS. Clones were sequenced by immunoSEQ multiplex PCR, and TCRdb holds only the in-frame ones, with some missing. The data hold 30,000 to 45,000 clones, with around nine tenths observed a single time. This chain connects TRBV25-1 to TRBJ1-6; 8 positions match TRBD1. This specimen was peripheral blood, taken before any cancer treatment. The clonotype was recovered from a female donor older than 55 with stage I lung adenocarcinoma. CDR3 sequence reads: CASSPAQGGDSPLHF. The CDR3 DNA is TGTGCCAGCAGTCCCGCACAGGGGGGGGATTCACCCCTCCACTTT.